This TCR beta chain was sequenced for a study of control samples from healthy donors and cancer patients. Measured with immunoSEQ multiplex PCR; TCRdb has only the in-frame clones, and not every one. The sample lists 100,000 to 150,000 clones; almost 95% were seen once. This TCR was sampled from a man older than 75 with head and neck cancer. The sequenced sample was PBMCs.

The CDR3 DNA is TGTGCCTGGAGCCGAGGGGACATAACTGAAGCTTTCTTT. Translation: CAWSRGDITEAFF. J is TRBJ1-1 and V is TRBV30; D is possibly TRBD1 (6 bases). Trimming removed 3 bases at V and 5 bases at J, with 13 bases between. Germline values: CDR1 GTSNPN, CDR2 SVGIG (reference sequence). CDR3 length: 13 amino acids.